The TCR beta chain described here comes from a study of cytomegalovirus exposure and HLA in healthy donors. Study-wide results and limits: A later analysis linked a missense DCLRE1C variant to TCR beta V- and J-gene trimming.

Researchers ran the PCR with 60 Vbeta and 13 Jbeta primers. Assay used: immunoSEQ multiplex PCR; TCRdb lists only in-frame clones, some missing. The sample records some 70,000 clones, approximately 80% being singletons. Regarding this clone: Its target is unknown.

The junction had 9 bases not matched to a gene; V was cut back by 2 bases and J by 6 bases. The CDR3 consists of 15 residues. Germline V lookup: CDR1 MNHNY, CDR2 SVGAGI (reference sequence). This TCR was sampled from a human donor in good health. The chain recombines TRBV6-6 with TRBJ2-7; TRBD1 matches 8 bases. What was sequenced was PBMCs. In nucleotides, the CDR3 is TGTGCCAGCAGTTACGAAACGGGACAGGTTGGCGAGCAGTACTTC. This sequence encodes CASSYETGQVGEQYF.